Listed here are 30 T cell receptor beta chains from one sample, sequenced in a study of regulatory T cells in long-lasting Graves disease. Arm-PCR with iRepertoire HTBI primers amplified the CDR3 regions for these TCR beta libraries. Each CDR3 protein is one row after TCRdb ran MiXCR on the multiplex PCR reads. Among hundreds of thousands of distinct CDR3 sequences listed, about 16% were seen once. The time point here: newly diagnosed GD, antithyroid drugs for less than 3 months. Scientists built the TCR library using RNA that was extracted from PBMCs. The same specimen was also included in a second study, on T cells in Graves' hyperthyroidism and ophthalmopathy.

The specimen comprised peripheral blood mononuclear cells (PBMCs), sampled at new diagnosis, from a patient treated with antithyroid drugs. These receptors came from a woman aged 35-65 years with Graves disease.

Many counts were recorded for this clonotype. V is TRBV6-5 and J is TRBJ2-1, with 10 bases lining up with TRBD2. CDR1 and CDR2 (germline): MNHEY, SVGAGI. The V and J ends lost 0 bases and 3 bases, in that order; junction bases with no gene match: 2. The CDR3 has 16 amino acids. The CDR3 sequence is CASSYSSGGNYNEQFF. The CDR3 DNA sequence: TGTGCCAGCAGTTACTCTAGCGGGGGGAACTACAATGAGCAGTTCTTC.

Ten or more counts support this clonotype. The J gene is TRBJ2-1, the V gene TRBV29-1; either TRBD1 or TRBD2 may fit D (5 bases each). This CDR3 is built from 14 residues. Trimming removed 3 bases at V and 2 bases at J, with 11 bases between. From germline, CDR1 is SQVTM and CDR2 ANQGSEA. This CDR3 is CSVDSGDAYNEQFF. The CDR3 nucleotides read TGCAGCGTTGATAGTGGGGACGCCTACAATGAGCAGTTCTTC.

This clonotype came up many times. The chain recombines TRBV18 with TRBJ2-1, with unresolved D. The germline V gene encodes CDR1 KGHSH and CDR2 LQKENI. V was shortened by 0 bases and J by 14 bases, with 14 bases between the two germline ends. The CDR3 runs 13 residues. CDR3 sequence: CASSPPIHNGKFF. DNA for the CDR3: TGTGCCAGCTCACCACCGATTCACAACGGAAAGTTCTTC. Combining the CDR3 with reference TRBV18 and TRBJ2-1 gives the whole variable domain NAGVMQNPRHLVRRRGQEARLRCSPMKGHSHVYWYRQLPEEGLKFMVYLQKENIIDESGMPKERFSAEFPKEGPSILRIQQVVRGDSAAYFCASSPPIHNGKFFGPGTRLTVL.

This clonotype was seen ten or more times. J is TRBJ2-3 and V is TRBV12-3 or TRBV12-4, with D unresolved. This CDR3 has 12 residues. V lost 6 bases and J 6 bases, leaving 10 bases between the germline ends. The CDR3 DNA sequence: TGTGCCAGCAGCCGCCCCCCGGATACGCAGTATTTT. As protein: CASSRPPDTQYF.

The chain joins TRBV19 to TRBJ1-5; D gene uncertain. Germline V gives CDR1 LNHDA, CDR2 SQIVND (reference sequence). V lost 3 bases and J 1 base, leaving 10 bases between the germline ends. This CDR3 has 15 residues. The CDR3 loop is CASSIHSGSNQPQHF. The CDR3 DNA reads as TGTGCCAGTAGTATTCATTCGGGGAGCAATCAGCCCCAGCATTTT.

The V and J genes are TRBV5-1 and TRBJ2-5, with D tentatively TRBD1 (6 bases). Germline CDR1 is SGHRS and CDR2 is YFSETQ. The CDR3 covers 14 residues. V lost 3 bases and J 4 bases, leaving 13 bases between the germline ends. Here the CDR3 DNA reads TGCGCCAGCAGCTCACAGGGTTTGGTAGAGACCCAGTACTTC. Amino acids: CASSSQGLVETQYF.

The sample holds many counts of this clonotype. The gene calls are TRBV11-2 and TRBJ1-1, with D unclear. V was trimmed by 3 bases and J by 4 bases, leaving 9 bases between them. Per the germline V gene, CDR1 is SGHAT and CDR2 is FQNNGV. The CDR3 is made up of 13 amino acids. The CDR3 region has the DNA TGTGCCAGCAGCTTTAGTAGTTCCACTGAAGCTTTCTTT. Protein product: CASSFSSSTEAFF. Looking up the rest from reference TRBV11-2 and TRBJ1-1 gives the full variable domain: EAGVAQSPRYKIIEKRQSVAFWCNPISGHATLYWYQQILGQGPKLLIQFQNNGVVDDSQLPKDRFSAERLKGVDSTLKIQPAKLEDSAVYLCASSFSSSTEAFFGQGTRLTVV.

For this clonotype: A read error may explain this, as a much larger clone is one base away. The CDR3 sequence is CASSLQAGGHSQPQHF. The CDR3 DNA is TGTGCCAGCAGTTTACAGGCGGGGGGCCACAGTCAGCCCCAGCATTTT. The chain employs TRBV12-3 or TRBV12-4 and TRBJ1-5, with TRBD1 as a possible D gene (6 bases). Trimming stripped 2 bases from V and 6 bases from J, with 17 bases between. The CDR3 runs to 16 residues.

This clonotype was counted at least ten times. V is TRBV28 and J is TRBJ2-7; no clear D. V lost 2 bases and J lost 5, with 16 bases in between. The CDR3 is 15 residues long. Germline CDR1 is MDHEN and CDR2 is SYDVKM. As DNA, the CDR3 is TGTGCCAGCAGTTTAACTGGGTATTTAGGGAACGAGCAGTACTTC. Residues: CASSLTGYLGNEQYF.

This chain joins TRBV3-1 and TRBJ2-2; a weak D match, TRBD2 (7 bases). The CDR3 sequence is 15 residues long. Trimming stripped 3 bases from V and 5 bases from J, with 13 bases between. Germline V lookup: CDR1 LGHDT, CDR2 YNNKEL (reference sequence). CDR3 in amino acids: CASSHPRGGTGELFF. The DNA for the CDR3 is TGTGCCAGCAGCCACCCCAGGGGAGGGACCGGGGAGCTGTTTTTT. Using reference TRBV3-1 and TRBJ2-2 for the parts outside the CDR3, the full variable domain is DTAVSQTPKYLVTQMGNDKSIKCEQNLGHDTMYWYKQDSKKFLKIMFSYNNKELIINETVPNRFSPKSPDKAHLNLHINSLELGDSAVYFCASSHPRGGTGELFFGEGSRLTVL.

The chain uses TRBV5-1 and TRBJ2-2; perhaps TRBD2 as D (5 bases). The V gene's germline CDR1 is SGHRS and CDR2 YFSETQ. With 4 bases removed from V and 5 bases from J, the gap between germline ends came to 12 bases. CDR3 length: 14 residues. CDR3 bases: TGCGCCAGCAGCACCGAGGCGGGTACCGGGGAGCTGTTTTTT. This gives the protein CASSTEAGTGELFF.

This clonotype was seen a handful of times. The rearrangement uses TRBV7-9 and TRBJ2-7; no clear D. Deletions cut 1 base from V and 3 bases from J, with 13 bases between. The CDR3 runs to 15 residues. CDR1 is SEHNR and CDR2 is FQNEAQ in the germline V gene (reference sequence). The CDR3 bases are TGTGCCAGCAGCTTAGGTGGGTTAGATTACTACGAGCAGTACTTC. Translated: CASSLGGLDYYEQYF.

This clonotype has ten or more counts. This rearrangement joins TRBV2 to TRBJ1-2; no clear D gene. The CDR3 loop spans 14 amino acids. Germline loops: CDR1 SNHLY, CDR2 FYNNEI. V was trimmed by 3 bases and J by 0 bases, leaving 8 bases between them. The DNA for the CDR3 is TGTGCCAGCAGTGACCCCAGGTCTAACTATGGCTACACCTTC. The encoded protein is CASSDPRSNYGYTF.

At least ten counts were recorded for this clonotype. The V gene is TRBV28, the J gene TRBJ2-2; 8 nucleotides agree with TRBD1. The CDR3 covers 13 residues. Germline V CDR1 and CDR2: MDHEN, SYDVKM. The V segment lost 10 bases and the J segment 4 bases; nucleotides outside the gene matches: 5. CDR3 DNA: TGTGCCACGCAGGGGGCTCTCACCGGGGAGCTGTTTTTT. This sequence encodes CATQGALTGELFF.

This clonotype occurred a few times. V and J are TRBV6-1 and TRBJ1-1, with D unresolved. Per the germline V gene, CDR1 is MNHNS and CDR2 is SASEGT. The CDR3 runs to 15 residues. Trimming took off 6 bases at V and 6 bases at J, with 20 bases between the two ends. For the CDR3, the DNA is TGTGCCAGCAGCCATTTTACGGGCAGGCTCTCTGAAGCTTTCTTT. Translation gives CASSHFTGRLSEAFF.

This clonotype was detected many times. This sequence joins TRBV7-2 and TRBJ1-1; 10 nucleotides line up with TRBD1. The CDR3 extends over 15 amino acids. Germline V lookup: CDR1 SGHTA, CDR2 FQGNSA. The trim removed 5 bases at V and 1 base at J, leaving 4 bases unmatched. CDR3 amino acids: CASSARQGANTEAFF. CDR3 coding DNA: TGTGCCAGCAGCGCCCGACAGGGGGCGAACACTGAAGCTTTCTTT.

This clonotype was picked up a small number of times. With a much larger clone just one base away, this may be a read error. This chain uses TRBV2 with TRBJ2-1, with D unclear. Germline V gives CDR1 SNHLY, CDR2 FYNNEI. The CDR3 covers 15 residues. The CDR3 loop reads CASSEEGLSYNEQSF. CDR3 nucleotides: TGTGCCAGCAGTGAAGAGGGCCTCTCCTACAATGAGCAGTCCTTC. Variable domain in full (rest from reference TRBV2 and TRBJ2-1): EPEVTQTPSHQVTQMGQEVILRCVPISNHLYFYWYRQILGQKVEFLVSFYNNEISEKSEIFDDQFSVERPDGSNFTLKIRSTKLEDSAMYFCASSEEGLSYNEQSFGPGTRLTVL.

This clonotype was observed at least ten times. The CDR3 nucleotides read TGTGCCAGCAGTGAACTCGGTACGCAGTATTTT. This sequence encodes CASSELGTQYF. The chain carries TRBV2 and TRBJ2-3; no definite D call. CDR3 length: 11 residues. Trimming took off 2 bases at V and 8 bases at J, with 5 bases between the two ends. The germline gives CDR1 SNHLY, CDR2 FYNNEI.

Only a few counts were recorded for this clonotype. V usage is TRBV9 and J usage is TRBJ2-2; 11 bases match TRBD2. Germline loops: CDR1 SGDLS, CDR2 YYNGEE. The CDR3 length is 14 residues. After removal of 6 bases from V and 6 bases from J, the junction contained 4 bases not matched to a gene. The CDR3 DNA reads as TGTGCCAGCAACCTAGCGGGGGGATCCGGGGAGCTGTTTTTT. Translated: CASNLAGGSGELFF.

This clonotype occurred many times. This chain joins TRBV4-2 and TRBJ1-3; D is perhaps TRBD1 (5 bases). The germline V gene has CDR1 LGHNA and CDR2 YNFKEQ. The CDR3 spans 15 residues. Between the trimmed V and J ends, which lost 0 bases and 4 bases, there was a span of 10 bases. In nucleotides, the CDR3 is TGTGCCAGCAGCCAAGATCGGTGGGGGGGAAACACCATATATTTT. It specifies CASSQDRWGGNTIYF.

This clonotype showed up many times. The chain combines TRBV20-1 with TRBJ1-5; 8 bases agree with TRBD1. V lost 5 bases to trimming and J lost 3 bases; unmatched junction nucleotides: 6. The CDR3 totals 14 residues. The germline V gene has CDR1 DFQATT and CDR2 SNEGSKA (reference sequence). The CDR3 coding sequence is TGCAGTGCTCCTACGACAGGGGACAATCAGCCCCAGCATTTT. Amino acids: CSAPTTGDNQPQHF.

In its sample, this clonotype was seen many times. The chain links TRBV2 to TRBJ1-4, with D maybe TRBD1 (5 bases). Germline assignment: CDR1 SNHLY and CDR2 FYNNEI. V dropped 5 bases and J dropped 1 base, with 8 bases sitting between them. The CDR3 sequence is 14 residues long. This chain's CDR3 is CASSPGLTNEKLFF. Here the CDR3 DNA reads TGTGCCAGCAGTCCAGGGTTAACTAATGAAAAACTGTTTTTT.

This clonotype has at least ten counts. The chain recombines TRBV18 with TRBJ2-1, with 7 bases that match TRBD1. Germline assignment: CDR1 KGHSH and CDR2 LQKENI. This CDR3 has 14 amino acids. V was pared by 3 bases and J by 8 bases, with 7 bases of the junction left unmatched. The CDR3 region has the DNA TGTGCCAGCTCACCCTGGACAGGTCAAGATGAGCAGTTCTTC. This gives the protein CASSPWTGQDEQFF.

This clonotype has a handful of counts. The chain links TRBV4-1 to TRBJ2-3; D may be TRBD2 (5 bases). This CDR3 comprises 15 residues. In germline, CDR1 is MGHRA, CDR2 YSYEKL. V was trimmed by 0 bases and J by 2 bases, leaving 9 bases between them. CDR3 loop: CASSQDVGVTDTQYF. In DNA, the CDR3 is TGCGCCAGCAGCCAAGATGTCGGGGTCACAGATACGCAGTATTTT.

At least ten counts were recorded for this clonotype. The chain combines TRBV10-3 with TRBJ1-2; unclear D gene. The CDR3 has 15 residues. Trimming took 3 bases from V and 1 from J, leaving 12 bases between them. From germline, CDR1 is ENHRY and CDR2 SYGVKD. CDR3: CAISDFGQSNYGYTF. For the CDR3, the DNA is TGTGCCATCAGTGACTTCGGGCAGAGTAACTATGGCTACACCTTC.

This clonotype was detected only a few times. This chain uses TRBV27 with TRBJ1-1, with D tentatively TRBD1 (6 bases). The CDR3 has 14 residues. Per germline, CDR1 MNHEY and CDR2 SMNVEV (reference sequence). V dropped 5 bases and J dropped 10 bases, with 20 bases sitting between them. CDR3 amino acids: CASSPRGRGGRAFF. CDR3 bases: TGTGCCAGCAGTCCCCGTGGCAGGGGCGGGAGAGCTTTCTTT.

This clonotype was seen at least ten times. This chain uses TRBV6-9 with TRBJ2-7; D could derive from TRBD1 or TRBD2 (5 bases each). CDR3 size: 13 residues. Trimming removed 3 bases from V and 6 bases from J, with 12 bases in between. CDR1 MNHGY and CDR2 SVAAGI come from the germline V gene. CDR3 bases: TGTGCCAGCAGTTACGGGACGCTCAGCGAGCAGTACTTC. As protein: CASSYGTLSEQYF.

This clonotype has ten or more counts. The V and J genes are TRBV11-3 and TRBJ2-3; D remains ambiguous. Trimming cost V 0 bases and J 8 bases, with 6 bases left between them. CDR1 and CDR2 from the germline V gene are SGHNT and YENEEA. The CDR3 consists of 12 residues. The CDR3, as DNA: TGTGCCAGCAGCTTAGATTTGGCTACGCAGTATTTT. It specifies CASSLDLATQYF.

The J gene is TRBJ2-3, the V gene TRBV7-3; D is perhaps TRBD2 (6 bases). V was cut by 4 bases and J by 3 bases, with 14 bases left in between. The CDR3 runs 15 residues. Germline V gives CDR1 SGHTA, CDR2 FQGTGA. The CDR3 loop reads CASSSGASDTDTQYF. CDR3 bases: TGTGCCAGCAGCTCTGGGGCTAGCGATACAGATACGCAGTATTTT.

This clonotype was detected ten times or more. The chain combines TRBV28 with TRBJ1-1; the D gene is possibly TRBD1 (5 bases). The CDR3 contains 14 residues. V was pared by 3 bases and J by 1 base, with 9 bases between. Germline V gives CDR1 MDHEN, CDR2 SYDVKM. The CDR3, as DNA: TGTGCCAGCAGTTTCAGACAGTCGAACACTGAAGCTTTCTTT. It translates to CASSFRQSNTEAFF.